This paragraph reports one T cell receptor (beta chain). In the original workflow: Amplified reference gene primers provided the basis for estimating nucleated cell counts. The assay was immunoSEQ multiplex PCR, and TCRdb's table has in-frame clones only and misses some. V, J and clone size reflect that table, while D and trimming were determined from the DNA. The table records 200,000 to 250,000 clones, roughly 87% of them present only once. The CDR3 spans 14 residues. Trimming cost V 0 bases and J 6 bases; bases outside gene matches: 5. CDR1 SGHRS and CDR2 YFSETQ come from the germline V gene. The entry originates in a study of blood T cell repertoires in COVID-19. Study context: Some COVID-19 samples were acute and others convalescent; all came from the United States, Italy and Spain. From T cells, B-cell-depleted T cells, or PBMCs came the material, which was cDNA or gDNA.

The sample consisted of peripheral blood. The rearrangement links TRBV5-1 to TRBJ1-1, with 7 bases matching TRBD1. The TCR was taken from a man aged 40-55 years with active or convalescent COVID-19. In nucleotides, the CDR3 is TGCGCCAGCAGCTTGGTAGGGGGCCTGTCTGAAGCTTTCTTT. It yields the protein CASSLVGGLSEAFF.